These T cell receptor beta chains were read from a single sample in a study of blood T cell repertoires in COVID-19. Measured with immunoSEQ multiplex PCR; TCRdb has only the in-frame clones, and not every one. The sample includes roughly 120,000 clones, over 65% of them seen just once. Specimen: peripheral blood. The receptor set was obtained from a man younger than 40 with acute or convalescent COVID-19. Each CDR3 is given with its conserved first and last residue. A D gene is named only where the DNA matches it firmly. Expanded clones are given a class, and other clones once, few, many or no size at all.

clone_size	j_call	v_call	d_call	cdr3_nt	cdr3_aa
NA	TRBJ2-1	TRBV2	TRBD2	TGTGCCAGCAGTGAACTAGCGGGCAACAATGAGCAGTTCTTC	CASSELAGNNEQFF
NA	TRBJ1-4	TRBV5-5	NA	TGTGCCAGCAGTCCAGTCCTTGCGGGTCAGGCTAATGAAAAACTGTTTTTT	CASSPVLAGQANEKLFF
NA	TRBJ2-1	TRBV6-2/TRBV6-3	NA	TGTGCCAGCAGCGGCGGGGCTAGCTCCTACAATGAGCAGTTCTTC	CASSGGASSYNEQFF
few	TRBJ2-3	TRBV7-6	TRBD1	TGTGCCAGCAGCTTATTGACAGGGGGCGAGGGCACAGATACGCAGTATTTT	CASSLLTGGEGTDTQYF
once	TRBJ1-5	TRBV2	NA	TGTGCCAGCAGTGAAGCGTTGGGAGGTCAGCCCCAGCATTTT	CASSEALGGQPQHF
NA	TRBJ1-2	TRBV13	TRBD1	TGTGCCAGCAGCCGAGGGGGCAACCCTAACTATGGCTACACCTTC	CASSRGGNPNYGYTF
NA	TRBJ2-1	TRBV5-6	TRBD2	TGTGCCAGCAGCCGTCGTCTAGCGGGAGACTACAATGAGCAGTTCTTC	CASSRRLAGDYNEQFF
NA	TRBJ2-1	TRBV11-2	TRBD1	TGTGCCAGCAGCCTACGGACAGGGGGAAATGAGCAGTTCTTC	CASSLRTGGNEQFF
NA	TRBJ2-1	TRBV11-2	TRBD2	TGTGCCAGCAGCCGAACCGGGGCGAGCCGGCTAGCGGGAGAGAATGAGCAGTTCTTC	CASSRTGASRLAGENEQFF
NA	TRBJ1-2	TRBV27	NA	TGTGCCAGCAAACCCCCAGGGTACGGCTACACCTTC	CASKPPGYGYTF
NA	TRBJ1-1	TRBV5-8	TRBD1	TGTGCCAGCAGCTATATAGACAGGGGGCAGAACACTGAAGCTTTCTTT	CASSYIDRGQNTEAFF
NA	TRBJ2-3	TRBV7-8	NA	TGTGCCAGCAGCTCCACCCTCACACTAGTAGGCACAGATACGCAGTATTTT	CASSSTLTLVGTDTQYF
NA	TRBJ1-2	TRBV6-5	NA	TGTGCCAGCAGTTACTCGGCGGGGCTCGGCTATGGCTACACCTTC	CASSYSAGLGYGYTF
NA	TRBJ2-3	TRBV3-1/TRBV3-2	TRBD2	TGTGCCAGCAGACCCCCTAGCGGGGGTGCAGATACGCAGTATTTT	CASRPPSGGADTQYF
NA	TRBJ2-7	TRBV5-6	TRBD1	TGTGCCAGCAGCACCCCCCGACAGGGATATACTTACGAGCAGTACTTC	CASSTPRQGYTYEQYF
NA	TRBJ1-5	TRBV27	TRBD1	TGTGCCAGCAGTTTAGGACAGGGGGCCTTTCAGCCCCAGCATTTT	CASSLGQGAFQPQHF
NA	TRBJ1-2	TRBV11-2	TRBD1	TGTGCCAGCAGCCGCGGGACAGGGGGGGTCTATGGCTACACCTTC	CASSRGTGGVYGYTF
NA	TRBJ1-1	TRBV5-6	NA	TGTGCCAGCAGCCCGGAGTGGACAGCCGTGGGGGAACTGAACACTGAAGCTTTCTTT	CASSPEWTAVGELNTEAFF
NA	TRBJ1-5	TRBV6-1	TRBD1	TGTGCCAGCAGTGAAGGGACAGGGAAGGTAAACCAGCATTTT	CASSEGTGKVNQHF